This note documents a single T cell receptor (beta chain) sequence. Its antigen is unknown. Germline CDR1 is MGHRA and CDR2 is YSYEKL. CDR3 length: 15 amino acids. Germline trimming cut 0 bases from V and 9 bases from J; bases unmatched to any gene: 5. Produced via immunoSEQ multiplex PCR; TCRdb's table is partial and in-frame only. The table lists some 2 million clones, 85% to 95% of them singletons. The data were obtained in a study of shared clonotypes between healthy human individuals. Findings and limits, study-wide: Relative to memory subsets, naive subsets generally showed larger estimated richness.

Terminally differentiated effector memory CD45RA+ cells were excluded by CCR7 positive selection of CD45RO-negative cells. All donors qualified as healthy HIV-negative adults and had experienced no recent acute infections or vaccinations. Specimen: naive CD8+ T cells sorted from blood. The TCR comes from a man aged 18 to 35 in good health. The chain recombines TRBV4-1 with TRBJ2-1; 10 bases align to TRBD2. The CDR3 protein is CASSQERLAGVEQFF. DNA for the CDR3: TGCGCCAGCAGCCAAGAGCGGCTAGCGGGAGTTGAGCAGTTCTTC.